A single sample is the source of the 5 T cell receptor beta chains below, sequenced in a study of chemoradiotherapy in HPV16-positive cancers (dated by TCRdb to the early 2020s). Libraries were made using the immunoSEQ multiplex PCR assay. Sourced from immuneACCESS, this table was stored by TCRdb with only in-frame sequences that have V and J called. A share of the clones is absent; for the studies checked, an unresolved V gene accounts for under half, and the remainder has no known explanation. Here the sample has 13,000 to 15,000 clones; approximately 71% occur a single time. Around 20% of the sample is in the top ten clones. Sampling was performed from a patient who underwent chemoradiotherapy. The source is a human donor with HPV-associated anogenital cancer.

The gene calls are TRBV5-4 and TRBJ2-5; 11 bases align to TRBD1. The germline V gene has CDR1 SGHNT and CDR2 YYREEE (reference sequence). The V gene end was trimmed by 4 bases and the J gene end by 5 bases; junction bases not matched to a gene: 13. The CDR3 consists of 17 residues. The CDR3 DNA reads as TGTGCCAGCAGCCCGGATATTGGACAGGGGGCTGGGGAGACCCAGTACTTC. Translation gives CASSPDIGQGAGETQYF.

The chain links TRBV6-5 to TRBJ2-7; TRBD2 aligns across 10 bases. Germline V gene data show CDR1 as MNHEY and CDR2 as SVGAGI. After removal of 9 bases from V and 5 bases from J, the junction contained 7 bases not matched to a gene. The CDR3 is made up of 13 amino acids. This CDR3 is CASRSGGADEQYF. The CDR3 coding sequence is TGTGCCAGTAGAAGCGGGGGGGCCGACGAGCAGTACTTC.

The chain links TRBV2 to TRBJ1-4, with D unresolved. Trimming took off 1 base at V and 0 bases at J, with 12 bases between the two ends. The CDR3 contains 17 residues. Germline CDR1 SNHLY, CDR2 FYNNEI. The CDR3 loop is CASSEGLSLPTNEKLFF. For the CDR3, the DNA is TGTGCCAGCAGTGAAGGGCTCAGCCTTCCAACTAATGAAAAACTGTTTTTT.

The V gene is TRBV9, the J gene TRBJ2-1; 9 bases line up with TRBD2. This CDR3 region has 17 residues. Trimming at V came to 0 bases and at J to 1 base, leaving 5 bases not matched to a gene. Germline CDR1 and CDR2: SGDLS and YYNGEE. CDR3: CASSVELSGGSYNEQFF. DNA for the CDR3: TGTGCCAGCAGCGTAGAGCTTAGCGGGGGTTCCTACAATGAGCAGTTCTTC. Using reference TRBV9 and TRBJ2-1 for the parts outside the CDR3, the full variable domain is DSGVTQTPKHLITATGQRVTLRCSPRSGDLSVYWYQQSLDQGLQFLIQYYNGEERAKGNILERFSAQQFPDLHSELNLSSLELGDSALYFCASSVELSGGSYNEQFFGPGTRLTVL.

V and J are TRBV5-4 and TRBJ2-1; 11 bases agree with TRBD2. With 5 bases clipped from V and 4 bases from J, the junction kept 8 bases outside the gene matches. CDR1 and CDR2 (germline): SGHNT, YYREEE (reference sequence). The CDR3 spans 16 residues. This CDR3 reads CASSHLAGGPYNEQFF. As DNA, the CDR3 is TGTGCCAGCAGTCATTTAGCGGGGGGGCCGTACAATGAGCAGTTCTTC.